One and the same sample provided the 18 T cell receptor beta chains below, sequenced in a study of blood T cell repertoires in COVID-19 (TCRdb year 2020). The library was built by means of the immunoSEQ multiplex PCR assay. TCRdb carries this immuneACCESS record with in-frame sequences only. Its versions omit some clonotypes, under half of them owing to an unresolved V gene in the studies checked, with the rest unexplained. The sample contains over 130,000 clones, approximately 90% of them found a single time. The ten largest clones take up about 4.1% of the sample. The sequenced sample consisted of peripheral blood. Receptors originate from a woman in her sixties with active or convalescent COVID-19.

The chain has TRBV7-9 and TRBJ1-5; D is perhaps TRBD1 (6 bases). V gave up 5 bases and J gave up 7 bases, with 18 bases separating them. In germline, CDR1 is SEHNR, CDR2 FQNEAQ (reference sequence). The CDR3 length is 15 residues. The CDR3 region has the DNA TGTGCCAGCAGCGAACAGGGTGGATTTGGGCAGCCCCAGCATTTT. It encodes CASSEQGGFGQPQHF.

This clone has just one count. The chain employs TRBV6-1 and TRBJ1-1; TRBD1 agrees at 8 bases. Unmatched junction bases numbered 6, after V lost 8 bases and J lost 4 bases. This CDR3 comprises 13 residues. CDR1 MNHNS and CDR2 SASEGT come from the germline V gene. The CDR3: CASVGQGSTEAFF. The CDR3 DNA sequence: TGTGCCAGCGTCGGACAGGGTAGCACTGAAGCTTTCTTT.

This clone was picked up one time. The J gene is TRBJ1-3, the V gene TRBV3-1 (or the pseudogene TRBV3-2); the D is unclear. This CDR3 comprises 16 residues. Trimming took off 1 base at V and 0 bases at J, with 10 bases between the two ends. Germline V lookup: CDR1 LGHDT, CDR2 YNNKEL (reference sequence). CDR3 DNA: TGTGCCAGCAGCCAAGGACTGAAGATCTCTGGAAACACCATATATTTT. Translation gives CASSQGLKISGNTIYF.

The V and J genes are TRBV5-4 and TRBJ2-2; the D is unclear. V was trimmed by 0 bases and J by 0 bases, leaving 3 bases between them. This CDR3 contains 14 residues. Germline loops: CDR1 SGHNT, CDR2 YYREEE (reference sequence). The DNA for the CDR3 is TGTGCCAGCAGCTTGGCCGCGAACACCGGGGAGCTGTTTTTT. Translation gives CASSLAANTGELFF.

CDR3: CASSLEISTEAFF. The CDR3 region has the DNA TGTGCCAGCAGCTTAGAAATCAGCACTGAAGCTTTCTTT. The chain employs TRBV7-2 and TRBJ1-1; no reliable D call. V was pared by 1 base and J by 4 bases, with 7 bases between. Germline V CDR1 and CDR2: SGHTA, FQGNSA. The CDR3 extends over 13 amino acids.

This clone was recorded once. V usage is TRBV4-1 and J usage is TRBJ2-5, with 7 bases lining up with TRBD1. Germline CDR1 and CDR2: MGHRA and YSYEKL. The CDR3 totals 15 residues. V was clipped by 5 bases and J by 1 base; unmatched bases: 7. CDR3 region: CASSKGQDPQETQYF. CDR3 DNA sequence: TGCGCCAGCAGCAAAGGACAGGATCCCCAAGAGACCCAGTACTTC.

The chain employs TRBV11-2 and TRBJ2-5; D is perhaps TRBD1 (5 bases). The ends were cut back, 5 bases at V and 5 bases at J, with 15 bases in the middle. Germline V gene sequence: CDR1 SGHAT, CDR2 FQNNGV. This CDR3 region has 14 residues. As DNA, the CDR3 is TGTGCCAGCAGCCCGAACAGGTTAGGGGAGACCCAGTACTTC. This encodes CASSPNRLGETQYF.

The chain has TRBV19 and TRBJ2-1; D might be TRBD2 (6 bases). V lost 5 bases and J 0 bases, leaving 8 bases between the germline ends. This CDR3 contains 14 residues. Germline CDR1 is LNHDA and CDR2 is SQIVND (reference sequence). The CDR3 sequence: CASSGGSSYNEQFF. The CDR3 nucleotides read TGTGCCAGTAGTGGGGGGAGCTCCTACAATGAGCAGTTCTTC.

The chain combines TRBV6-1 with TRBJ2-7, with D perhaps matching TRBD2 (6 bases). The CDR3 is 15 amino acids. CDR1 and CDR2 from the germline V gene are MNHNS and SASEGT. The ends were cut back, 0 bases at V and 4 bases at J, with 13 bases in the middle. CDR3 DNA sequence: TGTGCCAGCAGTGAAGCTGGCGGGGCACTTTACGAGCAGTACTTC. Amino acids: CASSEAGGALYEQYF.

This clone was counted between two and nine times. The rearrangement links TRBV7-3 to TRBJ1-6; D may be TRBD1 (5 bases). The CDR3 is 14 amino acids. V was clipped by 5 bases and J by 10 bases, with 15 bases between them. Per the germline V gene, CDR1 is SGHTA and CDR2 is FQGTGA. Here the CDR3 DNA reads TGTGCCAGCAGCCCACTCCAACGGGGGTCACCCCTCCACTTT. Its protein product is CASSPLQRGSPLHF. Variable domain in full (rest from reference TRBV7-3 and TRBJ1-6): GAGVSQTPSNKVTEKGKYVELRCDPISGHTALYWYRQSLGQGPEFLIYFQGTGAADDSGLPNDRFFAVRPEGSVSTLKIQRTERGDSAVYLCASSPLQRGSPLHFGNGTRLTVT.

The V gene is TRBV2, the J gene TRBJ2-3; weak D call: TRBD1 (5 bases). The CDR3 is 13 amino acids. Germline loops: CDR1 SNHLY, CDR2 FYNNEI. The V gene lost 5 bases and the J gene lost 6 bases, with 12 bases spanning the gap. CDR3 loop: CASSSRVADTQYF. The CDR3 nucleotides read TGTGCCAGCAGTAGCAGGGTTGCCGATACGCAGTATTTT.

This chain links TRBV5-8 with TRBJ2-1, with 11 bases matching TRBD1. CDR3 length: 14 residues. Germline-derived CDR1 and CDR2 are SGHTS and YDEGEE. The J segment lost 6 bases and the V segment lost 4 bases, leaving 3 bases of the junction unmatched. The CDR3 loop reads CASSTGTGGNEQFF. CDR3 nucleotide sequence: TGTGCCAGCAGCACCGGGACAGGGGGCAATGAGCAGTTCTTC.

The chain is built from TRBV5-5 and TRBJ1-1, with D possibly TRBD1 on 5 matching bases. The CDR3 runs 13 residues. Trimming removed 0 bases at V and 3 bases at J, with 6 bases between. CDR1 is SGHKS, CDR2 YYEKEE, per germline (reference sequence). CDR3 in amino acids: CASSLVTDTEAFF. The CDR3 bases are TGTGCCAGCAGCTTGGTGACAGACACTGAAGCTTTCTTT. Combining the CDR3 with reference TRBV5-5 and TRBJ1-1 gives the whole variable domain DAGVTQSPTHLIKTRGQQVTLRCSPISGHKSVSWYQQVLGQGPQFIFQYYEKEERGRGNFPDRFSARQFPNYSSELNVNALLLGDSALYLCASSLVTDTEAFFGQGTRLTVV.

The CDR3 here is CASSFAQQTGELFF. The CDR3 coding sequence is TGCGCCAGCAGCTTCGCCCAACAAACCGGGGAGCTGTTTTTT. This chain links TRBV5-1 with TRBJ2-2; D unclear. Trimming shortened V by 2 bases and J by 5 bases, and 10 bases separated the two germline ends. The CDR3 spans 14 residues. Germline-derived CDR1 and CDR2 are SGHRS and YFSETQ.

The chain carries TRBV16 and TRBJ2-3; TRBD2 is a possible D gene (6 bases). Trimming removed 0 bases from V and 4 bases from J, with 11 bases in between. There are 15 residues in the CDR3. Germline V gene lookup returns CDR1 KGHSY and CDR2 FQNENV. In nucleotides, the CDR3 is TGTGCCAGCAGCCAATCGAGGGGAGGAGCAGATACGCAGTATTTT. As protein: CASSQSRGGADTQYF.

This clone was observed a single time. The rearrangement uses TRBV5-1 and TRBJ2-7; 7 positions agree with TRBD1. Germline CDR1 and CDR2: SGHRS and YFSETQ. This CDR3 spans 13 amino acids. Unmatched junction bases numbered 3, after V lost 4 bases and J lost 2 bases. The CDR3 loop reads CASSRDSTYEQYF. The CDR3 DNA is TGCGCCAGCAGCCGGGACAGCACCTACGAGCAGTACTTC.

The chain couples TRBV3-1 (or the pseudogene TRBV3-2) to TRBJ1-6; no clear D gene. CDR1 and CDR2 (germline): LGHDT, YNNKEL (reference sequence). V dropped 2 bases and J dropped 8 bases, with 7 bases sitting between them. CDR3 length: 13 residues. This CDR3 is CASSQWRDSPLHF. For the CDR3, the DNA is TGTGCCAGCAGCCAATGGAGGGATTCACCCCTCCACTTT.

The chain links TRBV2 to TRBJ1-5; D unresolved. The germline gives CDR1 SNHLY, CDR2 FYNNEI. The length of the CDR3 is 14 residues. V lost 2 bases and J 0 bases, leaving 5 bases between the germline ends. Here the CDR3 reads CASSEFNSNQPQHF. The DNA for the CDR3 is TGTGCCAGCAGTGAATTTAATAGCAATCAGCCCCAGCATTTT.